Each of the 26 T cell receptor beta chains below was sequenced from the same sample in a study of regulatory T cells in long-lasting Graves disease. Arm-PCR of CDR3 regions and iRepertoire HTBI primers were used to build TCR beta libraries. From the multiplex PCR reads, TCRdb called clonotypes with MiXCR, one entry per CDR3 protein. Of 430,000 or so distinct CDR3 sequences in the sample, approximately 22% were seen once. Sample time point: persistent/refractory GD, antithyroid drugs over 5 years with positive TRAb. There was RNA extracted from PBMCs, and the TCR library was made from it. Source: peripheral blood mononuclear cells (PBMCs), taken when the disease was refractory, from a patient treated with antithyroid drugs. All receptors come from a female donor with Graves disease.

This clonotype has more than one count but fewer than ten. The chain's CDR3 is CSVEYQSEAFF. The CDR3 DNA follows: TGCAGCGTTGAATATCAGTCTGAAGCTTTCTTT. The rearrangement uses TRBV29-1 and TRBJ1-1; no definite D call. Trimming stripped 2 bases from V and 6 bases from J, with 7 bases between. Germline values: CDR1 SQVTM, CDR2 ANQGSEA. CDR3 length: 11 residues.

CDR3: CASSTYISSGNTIYF. The CDR3 nucleotides are TGTGCCAGCAGTACCTACATCAGCTCTGGAAACACCATATATTTT. The chain couples TRBV4-2 to TRBJ1-3; D remains unclear. V lost 6 bases, J lost 0 bases, and 12 bases lay in between. Per germline, CDR1 LGHNA and CDR2 YNFKEQ. CDR3 length: 15 amino acids.

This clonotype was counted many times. CDR3 bases: TGTGCCAGCAGCCCCGGGAGGGGTGCCTACGAGCAGTACTTC. Translation gives CASSPGRGAYEQYF. The chain is built from TRBV13 and TRBJ2-7, with 8 bases fitting TRBD2. The V and J ends lost 5 bases and 2 bases, in that order; junction bases with no gene match: 5. The CDR3 totals 14 residues. CDR1 and CDR2 (germline): PRHDT, FYEKMQ (reference sequence).

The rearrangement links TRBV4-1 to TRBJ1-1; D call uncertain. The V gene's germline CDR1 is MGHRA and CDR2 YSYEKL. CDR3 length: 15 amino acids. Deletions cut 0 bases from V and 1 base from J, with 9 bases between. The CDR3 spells CASSQDFWGNTEAFF. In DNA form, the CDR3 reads TGCGCCAGCAGCCAAGATTTTTGGGGGAACACTGAAGCTTTCTTT.

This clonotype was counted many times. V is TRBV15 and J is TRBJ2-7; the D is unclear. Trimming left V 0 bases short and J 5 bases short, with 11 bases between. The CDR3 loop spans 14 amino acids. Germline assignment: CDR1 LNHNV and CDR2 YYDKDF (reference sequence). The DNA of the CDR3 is TGTGCCACCAGCAGAGATACGGCCATCCACGAGCAGTACTTC. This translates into CATSRDTAIHEQYF.

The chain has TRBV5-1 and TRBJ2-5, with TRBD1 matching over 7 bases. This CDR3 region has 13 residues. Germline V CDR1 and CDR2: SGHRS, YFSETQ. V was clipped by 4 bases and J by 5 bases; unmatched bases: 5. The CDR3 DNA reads TGCGCCAGCAGCCGGGGACAGAGGGAGACCCAGTACTTC. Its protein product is CASSRGQRETQYF.

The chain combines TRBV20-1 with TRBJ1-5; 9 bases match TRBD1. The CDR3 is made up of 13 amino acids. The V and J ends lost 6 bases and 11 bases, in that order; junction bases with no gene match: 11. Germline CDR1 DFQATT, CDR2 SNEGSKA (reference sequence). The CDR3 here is CSARDRVIPAQHF. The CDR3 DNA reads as TGCAGTGCCAGGGACAGGGTGATTCCGGCCCAGCATTTT.

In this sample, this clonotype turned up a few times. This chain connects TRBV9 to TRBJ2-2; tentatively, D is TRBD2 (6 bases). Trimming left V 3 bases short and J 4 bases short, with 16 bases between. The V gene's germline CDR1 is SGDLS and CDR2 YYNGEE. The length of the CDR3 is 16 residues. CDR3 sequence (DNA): TGTGCCAGCAGCGGACGGGAGCGAGTAATCACCGGGGAGCTGTTTTTT. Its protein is CASSGRERVITGELFF.

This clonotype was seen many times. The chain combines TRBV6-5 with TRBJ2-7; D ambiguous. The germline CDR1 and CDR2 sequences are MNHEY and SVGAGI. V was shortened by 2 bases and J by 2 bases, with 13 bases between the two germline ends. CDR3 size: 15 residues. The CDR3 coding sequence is TGTGCCAGCAGTTACCGCGCAGGCCCTCCCTACGAGCAGTACTTC. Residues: CASSYRAGPPYEQYF.

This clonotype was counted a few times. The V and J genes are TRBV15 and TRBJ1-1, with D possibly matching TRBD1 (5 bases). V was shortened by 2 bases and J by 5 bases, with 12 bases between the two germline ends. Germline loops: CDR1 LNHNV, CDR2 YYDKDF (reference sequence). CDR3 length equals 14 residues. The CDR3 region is CATSRQVRGTEAFF. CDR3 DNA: TGTGCCACCAGCAGACAGGTGCGGGGGACTGAAGCTTTCTTT.

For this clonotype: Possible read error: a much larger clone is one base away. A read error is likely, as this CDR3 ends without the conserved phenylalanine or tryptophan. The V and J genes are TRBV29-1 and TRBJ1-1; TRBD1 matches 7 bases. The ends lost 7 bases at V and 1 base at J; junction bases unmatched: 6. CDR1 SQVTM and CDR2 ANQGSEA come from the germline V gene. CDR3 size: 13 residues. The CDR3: CSARQGGNTEAFS. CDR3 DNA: TGCAGCGCCCGACAGGGAGGGAACACTGAAGCTTTCTCT.

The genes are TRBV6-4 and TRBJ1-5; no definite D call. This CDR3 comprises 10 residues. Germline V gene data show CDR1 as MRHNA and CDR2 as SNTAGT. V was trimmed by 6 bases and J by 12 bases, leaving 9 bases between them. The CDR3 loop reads CASRGNYQHF. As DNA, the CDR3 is TGTGCCAGCAGGGGGAATTACCAGCATTTT.

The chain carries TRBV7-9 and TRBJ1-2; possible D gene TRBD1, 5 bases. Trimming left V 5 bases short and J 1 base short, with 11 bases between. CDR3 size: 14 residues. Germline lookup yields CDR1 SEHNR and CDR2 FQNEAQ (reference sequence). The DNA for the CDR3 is TGTGCCAGCAGCCTTGATGGGGGTAACTATGGCTACACCTTC. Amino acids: CASSLDGGNYGYTF.

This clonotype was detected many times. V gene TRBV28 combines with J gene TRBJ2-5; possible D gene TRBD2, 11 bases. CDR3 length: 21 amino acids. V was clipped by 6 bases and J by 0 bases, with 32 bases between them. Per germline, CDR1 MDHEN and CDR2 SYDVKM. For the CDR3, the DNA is TGTGCCAGCAGCTTCGGGACAGGGGTGATTGTAGCGGGAGGGTACCAAGAGACCCAGTACTTC. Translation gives CASSFGTGVIVAGGYQETQYF.

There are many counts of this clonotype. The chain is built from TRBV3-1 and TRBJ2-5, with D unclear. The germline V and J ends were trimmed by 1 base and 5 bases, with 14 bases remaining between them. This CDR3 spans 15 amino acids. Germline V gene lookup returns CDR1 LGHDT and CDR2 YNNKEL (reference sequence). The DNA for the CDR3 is TGTGCCAGCAGCCAAGGGCGGTGGGGTGGGGAGACCCAGTACTTC. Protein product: CASSQGRWGGETQYF.

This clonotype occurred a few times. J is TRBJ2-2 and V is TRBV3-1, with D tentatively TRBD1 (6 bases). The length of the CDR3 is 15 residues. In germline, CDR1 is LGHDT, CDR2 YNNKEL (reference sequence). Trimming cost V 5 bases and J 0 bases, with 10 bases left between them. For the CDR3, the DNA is TGTGCCAGCAGCGGACAGCAGACGAACACCGGGGAGCTGTTTTTT. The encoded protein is CASSGQQTNTGELFF.

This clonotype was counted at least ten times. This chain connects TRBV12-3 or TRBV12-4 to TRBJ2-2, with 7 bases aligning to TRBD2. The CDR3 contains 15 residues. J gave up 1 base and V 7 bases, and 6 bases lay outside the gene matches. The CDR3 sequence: CASTAGRMNTGELFF. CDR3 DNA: TGTGCCAGCACAGCGGGACGGATGAACACCGGGGAGCTGTTTTTT.

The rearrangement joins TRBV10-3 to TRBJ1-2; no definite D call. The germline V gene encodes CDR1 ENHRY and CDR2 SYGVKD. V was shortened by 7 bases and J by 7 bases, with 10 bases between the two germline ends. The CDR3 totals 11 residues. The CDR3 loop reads CAINDPRGYTF. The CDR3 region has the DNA TGTGCCATCAATGACCCGCGTGGCTACACCTTC.

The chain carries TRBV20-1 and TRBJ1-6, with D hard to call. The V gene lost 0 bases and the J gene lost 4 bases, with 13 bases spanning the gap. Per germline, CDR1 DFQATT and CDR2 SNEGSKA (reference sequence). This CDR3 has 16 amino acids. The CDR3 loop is CSARDPRQTYNSPLHF. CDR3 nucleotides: TGCAGTGCTAGAGATCCTCGGCAGACTTATAATTCACCCCTCCACTTT.

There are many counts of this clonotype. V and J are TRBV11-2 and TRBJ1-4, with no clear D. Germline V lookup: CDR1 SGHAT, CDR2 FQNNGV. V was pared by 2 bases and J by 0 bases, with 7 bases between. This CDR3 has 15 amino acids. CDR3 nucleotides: TGTGCCAGCAGCTTACCGCTTGCAACTAATGAAAAACTGTTTTTT. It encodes CASSLPLATNEKLFF. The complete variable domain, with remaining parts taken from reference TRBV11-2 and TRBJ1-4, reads EAGVAQSPRYKIIEKRQSVAFWCNPISGHATLYWYQQILGQGPKLLIQFQNNGVVDDSQLPKDRFSAERLKGVDSTLKIQPAKLEDSAVYLCASSLPLATNEKLFFGSGTQLSVL.

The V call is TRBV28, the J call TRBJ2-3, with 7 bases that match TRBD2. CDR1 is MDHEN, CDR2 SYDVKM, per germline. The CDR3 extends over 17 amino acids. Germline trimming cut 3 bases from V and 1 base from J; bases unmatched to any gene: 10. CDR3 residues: CASSFRGRAFGTDTQYF. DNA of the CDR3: TGTGCCAGCAGTTTTAGAGGGAGGGCCTTTGGCACAGATACGCAGTATTTT.

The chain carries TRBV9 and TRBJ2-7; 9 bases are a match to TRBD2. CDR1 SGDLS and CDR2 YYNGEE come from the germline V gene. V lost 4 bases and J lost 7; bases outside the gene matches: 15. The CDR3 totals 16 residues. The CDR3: CASSPDVAGGSGEQYF. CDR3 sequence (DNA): TGTGCCAGCAGCCCCGATGTCGCGGGAGGGTCTGGTGAGCAGTACTTC.

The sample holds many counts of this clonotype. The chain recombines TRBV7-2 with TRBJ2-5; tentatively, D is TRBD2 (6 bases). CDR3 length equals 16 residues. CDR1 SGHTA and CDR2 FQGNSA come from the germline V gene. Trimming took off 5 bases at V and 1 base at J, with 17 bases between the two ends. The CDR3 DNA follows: TGTGCCAGCAGCCCTAACGGGGCGGGAATCCAAGAGACCCAGTACTTC. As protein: CASSPNGAGIQETQYF. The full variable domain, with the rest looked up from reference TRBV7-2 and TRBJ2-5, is GAGVSQSPSNKVTEKGKDVELRCDPISGHTALYWYRQSLGQGLEFLIYFQGNSAPDKSGLPSDRFSAERTGGSVSTLTIQRTQQEDSAVYLCASSPNGAGIQETQYFGPGTRLLVL.

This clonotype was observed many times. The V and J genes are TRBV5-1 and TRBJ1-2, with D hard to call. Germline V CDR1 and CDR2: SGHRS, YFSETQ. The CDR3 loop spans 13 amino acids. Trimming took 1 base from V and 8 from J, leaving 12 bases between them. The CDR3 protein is CASSLWADAGYTF. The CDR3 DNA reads TGCGCCAGCAGCTTGTGGGCCGACGCAGGCTACACCTTC.

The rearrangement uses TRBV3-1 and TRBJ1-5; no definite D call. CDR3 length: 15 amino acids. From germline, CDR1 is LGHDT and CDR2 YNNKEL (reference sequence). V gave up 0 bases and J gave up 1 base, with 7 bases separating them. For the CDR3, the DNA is TGTGCCAGCAGCCAAGATGCGGGGAGCAATCAGCCCCAGCATTTT. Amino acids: CASSQDAGSNQPQHF.

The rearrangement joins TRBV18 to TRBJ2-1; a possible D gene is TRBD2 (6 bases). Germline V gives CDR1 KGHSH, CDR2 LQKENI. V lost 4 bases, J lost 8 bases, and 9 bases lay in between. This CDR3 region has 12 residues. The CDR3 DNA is TGTGCCAGCTCACTCACGGGAGATGAGCAGTTCTTC. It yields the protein CASSLTGDEQFF.